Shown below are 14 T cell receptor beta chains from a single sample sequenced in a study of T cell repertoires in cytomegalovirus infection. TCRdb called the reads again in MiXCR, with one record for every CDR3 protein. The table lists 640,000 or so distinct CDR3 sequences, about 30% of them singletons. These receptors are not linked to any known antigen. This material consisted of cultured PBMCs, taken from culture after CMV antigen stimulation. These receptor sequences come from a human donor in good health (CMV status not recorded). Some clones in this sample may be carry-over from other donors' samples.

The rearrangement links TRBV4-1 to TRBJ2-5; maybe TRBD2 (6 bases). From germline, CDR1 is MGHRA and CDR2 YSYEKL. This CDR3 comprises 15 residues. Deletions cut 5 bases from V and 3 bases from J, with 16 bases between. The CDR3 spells CASSATRDFEETQYF. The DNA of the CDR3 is TGCGCCAGCAGCGCGACCCGGGACTTCGAAGAGACCCAGTACTTC.

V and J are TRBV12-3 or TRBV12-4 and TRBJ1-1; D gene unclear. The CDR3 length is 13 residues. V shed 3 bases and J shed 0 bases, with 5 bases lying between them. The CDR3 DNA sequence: TGTGCCAGCAGTTTTTTGGTGAACACTGAAGCTTTCTTT. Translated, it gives CASSFLVNTEAFF.

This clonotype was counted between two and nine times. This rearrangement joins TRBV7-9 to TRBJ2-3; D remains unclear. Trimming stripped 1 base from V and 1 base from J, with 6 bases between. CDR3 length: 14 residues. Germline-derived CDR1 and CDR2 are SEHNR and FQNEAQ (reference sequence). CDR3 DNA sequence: TGTGCCAGCAGCTTAGAGAGCCGCACAGATACGCAGTATTTT. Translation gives CASSLESRTDTQYF.

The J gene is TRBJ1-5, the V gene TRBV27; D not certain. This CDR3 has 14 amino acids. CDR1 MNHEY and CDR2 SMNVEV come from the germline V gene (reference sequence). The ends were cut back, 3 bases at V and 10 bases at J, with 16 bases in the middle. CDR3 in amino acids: CASSLFPAIVPQHF. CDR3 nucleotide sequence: TGTGCCAGCAGTTTGTTTCCGGCAATCGTCCCCCAGCATTTT.

For the CDR3, the DNA is TGTGCCAGCAGTGCCCCCAAGGGACGCCGAGGGCCCGAGCAGTTCTTC. It codes for CASSAPKGRRGPEQFF. This chain links TRBV12-3 or TRBV12-4 with TRBJ2-1, with D perhaps given as TRBD1 or TRBD2 (5 bases each). The V and J ends lost 5 bases and 10 bases respectively, with 24 bases between them. The CDR3 totals 16 residues.

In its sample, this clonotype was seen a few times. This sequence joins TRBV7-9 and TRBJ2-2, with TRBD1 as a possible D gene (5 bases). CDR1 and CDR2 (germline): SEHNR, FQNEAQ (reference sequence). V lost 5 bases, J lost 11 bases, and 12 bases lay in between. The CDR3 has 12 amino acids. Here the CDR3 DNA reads TGTGCCAGCAGCCGCGACAGCCGCGAGCTGTTTTTT. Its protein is CASSRDSRELFF.

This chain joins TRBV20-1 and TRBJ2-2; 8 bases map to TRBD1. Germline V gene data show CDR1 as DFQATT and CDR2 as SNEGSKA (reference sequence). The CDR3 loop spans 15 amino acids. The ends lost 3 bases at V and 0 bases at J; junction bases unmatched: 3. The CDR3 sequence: CSARDRVTNTGELFF. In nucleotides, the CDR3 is TGCAGTGCTAGGGACAGGGTAACGAACACCGGGGAGCTGTTTTTT.

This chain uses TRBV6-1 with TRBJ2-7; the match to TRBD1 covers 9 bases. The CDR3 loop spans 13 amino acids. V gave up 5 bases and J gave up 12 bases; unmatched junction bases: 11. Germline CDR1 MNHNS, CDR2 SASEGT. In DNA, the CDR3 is TGTGCCAGCAGTAACAATCGGGACAGGGAAGGGTACTTC. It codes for CASSNNRDREGYF.

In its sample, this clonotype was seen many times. The CDR3 loop is CASSLEPPGRMYNEQFF. The CDR3 region has the DNA TGTGCCAGCAGCTTAGAGCCCCCGGGACGGATGTACAATGAGCAGTTCTTC. The chain joins TRBV7-6 to TRBJ2-1; D may match TRBD1 or TRBD2 (5 bases each). V lost 1 base and J 4 bases, leaving 17 bases between the germline ends. There are 17 residues in the CDR3. Germline lookup yields CDR1 SGHVS and CDR2 FNYEAQ.

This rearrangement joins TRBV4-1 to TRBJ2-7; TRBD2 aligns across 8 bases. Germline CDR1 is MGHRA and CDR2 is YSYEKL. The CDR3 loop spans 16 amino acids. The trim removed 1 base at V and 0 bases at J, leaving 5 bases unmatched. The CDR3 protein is CASSQGSLAGSYEQYF. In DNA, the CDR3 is TGCGCCAGCAGCCAAGGTTCCCTAGCGGGCTCCTACGAGCAGTACTTC.

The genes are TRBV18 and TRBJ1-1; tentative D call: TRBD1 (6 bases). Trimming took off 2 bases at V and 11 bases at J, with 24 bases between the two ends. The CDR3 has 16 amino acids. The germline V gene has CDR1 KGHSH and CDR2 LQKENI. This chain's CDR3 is CASSPSHLGGAVEAFF. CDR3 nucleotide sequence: TGTGCCAGCTCACCATCCCACTTGGGGGGCGCGGTTGAGGCTTTCTTT. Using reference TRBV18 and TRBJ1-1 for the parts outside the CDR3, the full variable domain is NAGVMQNPRHLVRRRGQEARLRCSPMKGHSHVYWYRQLPEEGLKFMVYLQKENIIDESGMPKERFSAEFPKEGPSILRIQQVVRGDSAAYFCASSPSHLGGAVEAFFGQGTRLTVV.

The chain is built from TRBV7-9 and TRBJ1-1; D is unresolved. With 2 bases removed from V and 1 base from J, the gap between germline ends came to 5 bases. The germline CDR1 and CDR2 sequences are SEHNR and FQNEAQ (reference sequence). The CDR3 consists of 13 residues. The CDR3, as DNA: TGTGCCAGCAGCTTACATCAGAACACTGAAGCTTTCTTT. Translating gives CASSLHQNTEAFF.

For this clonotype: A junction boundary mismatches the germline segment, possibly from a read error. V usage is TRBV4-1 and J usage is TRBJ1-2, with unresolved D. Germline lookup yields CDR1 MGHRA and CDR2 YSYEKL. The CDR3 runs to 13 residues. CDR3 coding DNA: TGTGCCAGCAGACGATTGGGAAGGTATGGCTACACCTTC. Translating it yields CASRRLGRYGYTF.

CDR3 loop: CASVADTDTQYF. The CDR3 DNA reads as TGTGCCAGCGTAGCTGACACAGATACGCAGTATTTT. J is TRBJ2-3 and V is TRBV7-9; D unclear. V was trimmed by 8 bases and J by 2 bases, leaving 8 bases between them. CDR3 length equals 12 residues. CDR1 and CDR2 (germline): SEHNR, FQNEAQ (reference sequence).